This paragraph covers one T cell receptor (beta chain) sequence. This CDR3 contains 14 residues. The V and J ends lost 3 bases and 0 bases respectively, with 7 bases between them. Germline values: CDR1 SGHTA, CDR2 FQGTGA. This sample was taken from a study of cytotoxic CD8 clonotypes in ibrutinib-treated CLL. The assay was immunoSEQ multiplex PCR, and TCRdb's table has in-frame clones only and misses some. Of roughly 14,000 clones detected, roughly 70% appear once; the ten largest clones hold roughly 5.9%. Sequenced material: PBMCs, taken before ibrutinib treatment. The origin of this receptor is a human donor with chronic lymphocytic leukemia. V gene TRBV7-3 combines with J gene TRBJ2-3; D not certain. As DNA, the CDR3 is TGTGCCAGCAGCTTGTCTGGGAGCACAGATACGCAGTATTTT. The encoded protein is CASSLSGSTDTQYF.